The 5 T cell receptor beta chains listed next were all sequenced from one sample in a study of blood T cell repertoires in COVID-19. The method was immunoSEQ multiplex PCR; TCRdb's version includes in-frame clones alone and lacks a portion of them. This table has fewer than 150,000 clones, around 90% appearing once. The source material was peripheral blood. The receptors originated from a woman in her 50s with active or convalescent COVID-19.

V and J are TRBV6-1 and TRBJ1-5; no clear D gene. The CDR3 is made up of 14 amino acids. Germline CDR1 is MNHNS and CDR2 is SASEGT. The V gene lost 1 base and the J gene lost 4 bases, with 8 bases spanning the gap. For the CDR3, the DNA is TGTGCCAGCAGTGAAGGACGACTTAATCAGCCCCAGCATTTT. Translating it yields CASSEGRLNQPQHF.

This clone appeared once. The V and J genes are TRBV18 and TRBJ2-5, with TRBD1 matching 10 bases. This CDR3 is 15 amino acids long. The V gene end was trimmed by 5 bases and the J gene end by 7 bases; junction bases not matched to a gene: 10. Germline assignment: CDR1 KGHSH and CDR2 LQKENI. As DNA, the CDR3 is TGTGCCAGCTCAGCGGACAGGGGGTCGCATGGGACCCAGTACTTC. The encoded protein is CASSADRGSHGTQYF.

The rearrangement uses TRBV5-1 and TRBJ2-3, with D perhaps matching TRBD2 (6 bases). The CDR3 covers 15 residues. Germline V CDR1 and CDR2: SGHRS, YFSETQ. V was pared by 4 bases and J by 1 base, with 13 bases between. CDR3 protein: CASSPGGSGTDTQYF. The CDR3 bases are TGCGCCAGCAGCCCAGGAGGGTCTGGCACAGATACGCAGTATTTT.

The chain carries TRBV23-1 and TRBJ2-5; the match to TRBD1 covers 8 bases. TRBV23-1 is treated as an ORF (open reading frame) with a function not yet certain. Trimming removed 3 bases from V and 4 bases from J; junction bases left unmatched: 10. This CDR3 has 16 residues. CDR3 coding DNA: TGCGCCAGCAGTCAGAATATCAGGGGGCGCCGAGAGACCCAGTACTTC. Translated, it gives CASSQNIRGRRETQYF.

The chain joins TRBV28 to TRBJ1-5; TRBD1 matches 7 bases. Trimming at V came to 4 bases and at J to 2 bases, leaving 11 bases not matched to a gene. Germline assignment: CDR1 MDHEN and CDR2 SYDVKM. This CDR3 comprises 17 residues. CDR3 protein: CASSSNRGLRGNQPQHF. CDR3 bases: TGTGCCAGCAGTTCCAACAGGGGATTAAGGGGCAATCAGCCCCAGCATTTT. The whole variable domain, remainder taken from reference TRBV28 and TRBJ1-5, is DVKVTQSSRYLVKRTGEKVFLECVQDMDHENMFWYRQDPGLGLRLIYFSYDVKMKEKGDIPEGYSVSREKKERFSLILESASTNQTSMYLCASSSNRGLRGNQPQHFGDGTRLSIL.